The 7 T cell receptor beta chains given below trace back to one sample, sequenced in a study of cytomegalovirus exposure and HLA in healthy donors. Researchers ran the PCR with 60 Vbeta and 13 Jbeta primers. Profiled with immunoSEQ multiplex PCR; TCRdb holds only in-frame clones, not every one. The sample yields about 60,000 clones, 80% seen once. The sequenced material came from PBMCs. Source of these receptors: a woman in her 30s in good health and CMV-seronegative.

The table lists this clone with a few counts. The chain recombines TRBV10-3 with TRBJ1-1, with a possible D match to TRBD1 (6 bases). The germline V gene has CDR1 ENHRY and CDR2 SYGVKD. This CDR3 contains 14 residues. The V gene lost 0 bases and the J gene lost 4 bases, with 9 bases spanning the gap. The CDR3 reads CAISESTGPTEAFF. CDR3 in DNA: TGTGCCATCAGTGAGTCCACAGGGCCCACTGAAGCTTTCTTT.

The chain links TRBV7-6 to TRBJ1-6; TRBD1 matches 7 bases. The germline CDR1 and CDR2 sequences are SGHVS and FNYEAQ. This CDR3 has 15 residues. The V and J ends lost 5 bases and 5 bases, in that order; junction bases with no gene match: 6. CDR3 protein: CASSLRDSDNSPLHF. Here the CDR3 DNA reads TGTGCCAGCAGCCTTCGGGACAGCGATAATTCACCCCTCCACTTT.

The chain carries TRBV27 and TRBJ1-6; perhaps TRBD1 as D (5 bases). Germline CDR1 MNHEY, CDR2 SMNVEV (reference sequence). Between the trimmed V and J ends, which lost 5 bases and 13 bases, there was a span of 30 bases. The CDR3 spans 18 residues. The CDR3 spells CASSPTRWPGREGGPLHF. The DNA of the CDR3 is TGTGCCAGCAGTCCGACCCGTTGGCCCGGCAGGGAAGGAGGGCCCCTCCACTTT.

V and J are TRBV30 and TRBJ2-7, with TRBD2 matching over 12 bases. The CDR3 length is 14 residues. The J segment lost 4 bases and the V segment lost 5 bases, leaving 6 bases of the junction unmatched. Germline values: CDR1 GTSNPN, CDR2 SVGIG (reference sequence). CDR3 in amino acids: CAWQTSGGIYEQYF. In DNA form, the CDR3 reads TGTGCCTGGCAAACTAGCGGGGGGATATACGAGCAGTACTTC.

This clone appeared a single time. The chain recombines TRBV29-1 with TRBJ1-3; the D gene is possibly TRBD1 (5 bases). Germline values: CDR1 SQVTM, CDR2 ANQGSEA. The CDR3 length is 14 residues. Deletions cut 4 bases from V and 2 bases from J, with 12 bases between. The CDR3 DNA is TGCAGCGTTGCGGAGTGGGGCACTGGAAACACCATATATTTT. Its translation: CSVAEWGTGNTIYF.

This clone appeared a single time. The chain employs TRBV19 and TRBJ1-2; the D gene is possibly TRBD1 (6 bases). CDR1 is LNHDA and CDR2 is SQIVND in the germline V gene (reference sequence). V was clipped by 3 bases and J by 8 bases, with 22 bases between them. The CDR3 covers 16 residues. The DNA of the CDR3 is TGTGCCAGTAGTATCCCGGACAGTTTCCCGATTGAGGGCTACACCTTC. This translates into CASSIPDSFPIEGYTF.

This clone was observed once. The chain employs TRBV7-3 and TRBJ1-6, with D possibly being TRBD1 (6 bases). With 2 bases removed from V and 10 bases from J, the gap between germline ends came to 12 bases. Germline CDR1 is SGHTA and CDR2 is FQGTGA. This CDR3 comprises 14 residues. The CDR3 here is CASSLGTRGSPLHF. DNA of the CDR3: TGTGCCAGCAGCTTAGGGACACGAGGCTCACCCCTCCACTTT.